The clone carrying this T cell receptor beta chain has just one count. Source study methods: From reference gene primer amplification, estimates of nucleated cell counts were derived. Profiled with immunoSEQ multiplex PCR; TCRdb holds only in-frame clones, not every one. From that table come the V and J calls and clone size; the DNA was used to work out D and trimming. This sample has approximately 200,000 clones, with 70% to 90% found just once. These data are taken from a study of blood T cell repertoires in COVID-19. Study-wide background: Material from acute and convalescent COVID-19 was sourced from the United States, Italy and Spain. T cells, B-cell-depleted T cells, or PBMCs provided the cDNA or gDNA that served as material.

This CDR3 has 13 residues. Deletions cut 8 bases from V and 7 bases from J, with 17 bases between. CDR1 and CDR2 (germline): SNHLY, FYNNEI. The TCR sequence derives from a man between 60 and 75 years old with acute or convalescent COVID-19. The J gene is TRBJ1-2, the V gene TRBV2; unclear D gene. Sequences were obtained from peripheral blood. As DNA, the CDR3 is TGTGCCAGCGGGGAGTCCCCCCCTCGTGGCTACACCTTC. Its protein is CASGESPPRGYTF.